What follows describes a single T cell receptor (beta chain). The source of the sample is a study of blood T cell repertoires in COVID-19. In the study overall: The origin of the acute and convalescent COVID-19 samples was the United States, Italy and Spain. T cells, B-cell-depleted T cells, or PBMCs supplied cDNA or gDNA.

V lost 3 bases, J lost 2 bases, and 15 bases lay in between. The CDR3 contains 16 residues. CDR1 and CDR2 (germline): ENHRY, SYGVKD. Recruits, aged roughly 18 to 95 years, lived in around 24 US areas. Self-reported history from a screening survey and questionnaire set each donor's cohort. Clones were read by immunoSEQ multiplex PCR, and TCRdb kept only the in-frame ones, dropping some. The sample consists of a few hundred thousand clones, over 80% of them appearing once. The clonotype was recovered from a human donor in a cohort exposed to, infected with or recovered from COVID-19 (not recorded which). The donor label of this sample is uncertain. The specimen sequenced was PBMCs or T cells enriched from blood (not recorded which). This chain joins TRBV10-3 and TRBJ2-3, with D perhaps TRBD1 (5 bases). CDR3 region: CAISERGRANTDTQYF. CDR3 coding DNA: TGTGCCATCAGTGAAAGGGGCAGGGCCAACACAGATACGCAGTATTTT.